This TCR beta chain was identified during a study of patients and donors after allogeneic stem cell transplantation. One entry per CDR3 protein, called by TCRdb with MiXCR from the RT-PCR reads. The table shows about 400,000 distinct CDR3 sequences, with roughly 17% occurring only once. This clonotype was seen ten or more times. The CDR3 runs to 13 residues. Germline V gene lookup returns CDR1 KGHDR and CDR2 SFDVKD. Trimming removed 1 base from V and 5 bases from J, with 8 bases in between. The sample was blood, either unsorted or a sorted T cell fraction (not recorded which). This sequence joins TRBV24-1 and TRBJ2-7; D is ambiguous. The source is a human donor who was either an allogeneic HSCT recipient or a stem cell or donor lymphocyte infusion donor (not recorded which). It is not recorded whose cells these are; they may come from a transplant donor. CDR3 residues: CATSDLRWNEQYF. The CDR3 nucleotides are TGTGCCACCAGTGATTTACGGTGGAACGAGCAGTACTTC.